This passage covers 32 T cell receptor beta chains from one sample sequenced in a study of blood T cell repertoires in COVID-19. The data were produced by immunoSEQ multiplex PCR, yet TCRdb's version contains in-frame clones alone and is incomplete. The profile shows over 85,000 clones, about 88% of them singletons. The sample taken for sequencing was peripheral blood. The receptors come from a man aged 45 to 65 with active or convalescent COVID-19.

The gene calls are TRBV27 and TRBJ1-5; 9 nucleotides agree with TRBD1. The CDR3 spans 16 residues. V lost 6 bases and J lost 1; bases outside the gene matches: 7. The germline V gene encodes CDR1 MNHEY and CDR2 SMNVEV (reference sequence). The CDR3 loop reads CASRSFGQGSNQPQHF. The DNA of the CDR3 is TGTGCCAGCAGGTCTTTCGGACAGGGGAGCAATCAGCCCCAGCATTTT.

V is TRBV19 and J is TRBJ2-1; 14 positions match TRBD2. V gave up 4 bases and J gave up 8 bases; unmatched junction bases: 10. The CDR3 runs 17 residues. The V gene's germline CDR1 is LNHDA and CDR2 SQIVND (reference sequence). The CDR3: CASSTLKTSGGAHEQFF. In DNA, the CDR3 is TGTGCCAGTAGTACGCTTAAGACTAGCGGGGGGGCCCATGAGCAGTTCTTC.

This chain uses TRBV6-5 with TRBJ2-5; unclear D gene. Trimming took 2 bases from V and 1 from J, leaving 14 bases between them. This CDR3 spans 16 amino acids. CDR1 MNHEY and CDR2 SVGAGI come from the germline V gene. The CDR3 nucleotides read TGTGCCAGCAGTTACAACGTCGATGTCAGCCAAGAGACCCAGTACTTC. It codes for CASSYNVDVSQETQYF.

The gene calls are TRBV18 and TRBJ2-7; 11 bases are shared with TRBD2. There are 15 residues in the CDR3. Germline loops: CDR1 KGHSH, CDR2 LQKENI. The ends lost 3 bases at V and 4 bases at J; junction bases unmatched: 5. CDR3 loop: CASSPTSGDHYEQYF. CDR3 coding DNA: TGTGCCAGCTCACCGACTAGCGGGGACCATTACGAGCAGTACTTC.

This sequence joins TRBV18 and TRBJ2-1, with 13 bases that match TRBD2. The CDR3 spans 17 residues. The germline CDR1 and CDR2 sequences are KGHSH and LQKENI. Trimming at V came to 4 bases and at J to 1 base, leaving 4 bases not matched to a gene. This CDR3 reads CASSRTSGGTSYNEQFF. The CDR3 DNA sequence: TGTGCCAGCTCACGGACTAGCGGGGGAACTTCCTACAATGAGCAGTTCTTC.

The chain carries TRBV18 and TRBJ2-3, with 9 nucleotides matching TRBD1. Germline values: CDR1 KGHSH, CDR2 LQKENI. The CDR3 is made up of 15 amino acids. V shed 3 bases, J shed 1 base, and the junction held 2 bases outside the gene matches. Here the CDR3 reads CASSPGQGRTDTQYF. The CDR3, as DNA: TGTGCCAGCTCACCCGGACAGGGGCGCACAGATACGCAGTATTTT.

The V and J genes are TRBV5-1 and TRBJ1-1; maybe TRBD1 (5 bases). The germline CDR1 and CDR2 sequences are SGHRS and YFSETQ. V lost 4 bases and J lost 1, with 11 bases in between. The CDR3 spans 14 residues. The DNA of the CDR3 is TGCGCCAGCAGCCCGTGGGGGGGGAACACTGAAGCTTTCTTT. Its protein product is CASSPWGGNTEAFF.

The chain carries TRBV30 and TRBJ1-6; TRBD1 matches 9 bases. The V gene end was trimmed by 5 bases and the J gene end by 0 bases; junction bases not matched to a gene: 8. This CDR3 contains 17 residues. Germline V gene sequence: CDR1 GTSNPN, CDR2 SVGIG (reference sequence). The CDR3: CAWDRGTTLSYNSPLHF. CDR3 sequence (DNA): TGTGCCTGGGACAGGGGGACCACGCTCTCCTATAATTCACCCCTCCACTTT.

The chain employs TRBV15 and TRBJ1-1; D may be TRBD1 (5 bases). Germline CDR1 reads LNHNV; CDR2 reads YYDKDF (reference sequence). The CDR3 sequence is 15 residues long. The V and J ends lost 0 bases and 6 bases respectively, with 14 bases between them. The CDR3 loop is CATSRDDGGDPEAFF. The CDR3 DNA reads TGTGCCACCAGCAGAGATGACGGAGGGGACCCTGAAGCTTTCTTT.

The chain is built from TRBV11-3 and TRBJ2-7; D unclear. Trimming took 3 bases from V and 3 from J, leaving 9 bases between them. CDR1 and CDR2 (germline): SGHNT, YENEEA. The CDR3 spans 13 residues. The CDR3 here is CASSLRLSYEQYV. The DNA of the CDR3 is TGTGCCAGCAGCTTGAGGCTAAGCTACGAGCAGTACGTC.

The chain carries TRBV7-2 and TRBJ1-4; maybe TRBD1 (6 bases). CDR3 length equals 14 residues. The V and J ends lost 2 bases and 10 bases respectively, with 14 bases between them. Germline CDR1 is SGHTA and CDR2 is FQGNSA. The CDR3 nucleotides are TGTGCCAGCAGCTTAACGGCAGGGGATGGAAAACTGTTTTTT. It codes for CASSLTAGDGKLFF.

The chain joins TRBV5-5 to TRBJ2-7; TRBD1 might be the D (6 bases). The CDR3 has 15 residues. With 1 base removed from V and 0 bases from J, the gap between germline ends came to 11 bases. Germline values: CDR1 SGHKS, CDR2 YYEKEE (reference sequence). CDR3 loop: CASSLRDTSSYEQYF. As DNA, the CDR3 is TGTGCCAGCAGCTTGCGGGACACGAGCTCCTACGAGCAGTACTTC.

V and J are TRBV19 and TRBJ1-4, with D hard to call. Germline CDR1 reads LNHDA; CDR2 reads SQIVND (reference sequence). Trimming cost V 10 bases and J 4 bases, with 13 bases left between them. The CDR3 sequence is 13 residues long. In DNA form, the CDR3 reads TGTGCCACCAATAGGAGGTATAATGAAAAACTGTTTTTT. It yields the protein CATNRRYNEKLFF.

The CDR3 coding sequence is TGCGCCAGCAGTAGGACAGGGTCCTACGAGCAGTACTTC. Translation: CASSRTGSYEQYF. The gene calls are TRBV10-2 and TRBJ2-7; TRBD1 matches 8 bases. The CDR3 length is 13 residues. Per germline, CDR1 WSHSY and CDR2 SAAADI. The V segment lost 5 bases and the J segment 1 base; nucleotides outside the gene matches: 1.

This clone was recorded only once. The rearrangement joins TRBV28 to TRBJ2-7, with TRBD1 identical over 9 bases. The CDR3 runs to 14 residues. Germline CDR1 is MDHEN and CDR2 is SYDVKM. The junction had 7 bases not matched to a gene; V was cut back by 6 bases and J by 4 bases. The CDR3 sequence: CASSTGGKAYEQYF. The CDR3 DNA is TGTGCCAGCAGCACAGGGGGCAAGGCGTACGAGCAGTACTTC.

The rearrangement links TRBV28 to TRBJ1-1; 9 nucleotides align to TRBD1. CDR1 MDHEN and CDR2 SYDVKM come from the germline V gene. With V trimmed by 4 bases and J by 6 bases, 3 bases remained unmatched. CDR3 length: 13 amino acids. The CDR3, as DNA: TGTGCCAGCAGTTCGGGACAGGGCCCTGAAGCTTTCTTT. It specifies CASSSGQGPEAFF.

The chain uses TRBV24-1 and TRBJ2-1; no definite D call. The CDR3 has 11 amino acids. Germline CDR1 and CDR2: KGHDR and SFDVKD. Trimming pared 9 bases from V and 4 bases from J, leaving 6 bases between. This chain's CDR3 is CATGGYNEQFF. In nucleotides, the CDR3 is TGTGCCACCGGCGGTTACAATGAGCAGTTCTTC.

The J gene is TRBJ1-1, the V gene TRBV6-6, with D possibly matching TRBD1 (6 bases). The V end was cut by 5 bases, the J end by 4 bases, with 14 bases between. From germline, CDR1 is MNHNY and CDR2 SVGAGI (reference sequence). This CDR3 is built from 14 residues. This chain's CDR3 is CASSNRVGSTEAFF. Here the CDR3 DNA reads TGTGCCAGCAGTAACAGGGTAGGGTCCACTGAAGCTTTCTTT.

The CDR3 nucleotides are TGTGCCAGCAGCCAAGACGGCTCTGGGGCCAACGTCCTGACTTTC. This encodes CASSQDGSGANVLTF. The chain employs TRBV3-1 (or the pseudogene TRBV3-2) and TRBJ2-6; unclear D gene. Germline CDR1 LGHDT, CDR2 YNNKEL (reference sequence). The CDR3 is 15 residues long. The germline V and J ends were trimmed by 0 bases and 0 bases, with 3 bases remaining between them.

The chain couples TRBV15 to TRBJ2-5; D perhaps matches TRBD2 (7 bases). CDR1 and CDR2 (germline): LNHNV, YYDKDF (reference sequence). Trimming pared 4 bases from V and 4 bases from J, leaving 13 bases between. The CDR3 loop spans 14 amino acids. The CDR3 protein is CATSTWGGPETQYF. The CDR3 DNA reads as TGTGCCACCAGCACTTGGGGGGGCCCAGAGACCCAGTACTTC.

The chain carries TRBV19 and TRBJ2-3, with 10 bases lining up with TRBD2. The trim removed 7 bases at V and 5 bases at J, leaving 6 bases unmatched. This CDR3 is 14 amino acids long. Germline assignment: CDR1 LNHDA and CDR2 SQIVND (reference sequence). The CDR3 loop reads CASTRTSGRDTQYF. In DNA, the CDR3 is TGTGCCAGTACCCGGACTAGCGGCAGAGATACGCAGTATTTT.

The chain carries TRBV30 and TRBJ1-1; TRBD1 agrees at 7 bases. CDR3 length: 13 amino acids. Germline values: CDR1 GTSNPN, CDR2 SVGIG (reference sequence). V dropped 5 bases and J dropped 1; count of bases not matched to a gene: 4. In nucleotides, the CDR3 is TGTGCCTGGGTGGGACAGTCGAACACTGAAGCTTTCTTT. Translation gives CAWVGQSNTEAFF.

This clone was detected once. The chain combines TRBV15 with TRBJ2-1, with 16 bases matching TRBD2. From germline, CDR1 is LNHNV and CDR2 YYDKDF (reference sequence). J lost 6 bases, V lost 3 bases, and 8 bases had no gene match. The CDR3 has 18 amino acids. CDR3 DNA sequence: TGTGCCACCAGCAGGACTCCGGGACTAGCGGGGGGGCCCAATGAGCAGTTCTTC. This translates into CATSRTPGLAGGPNEQFF.

The chain has TRBV10-3 and TRBJ2-5; D gene unclear. V lost 0 bases, J lost 1 base, and 12 bases lay in between. Germline V gives CDR1 ENHRY, CDR2 SYGVKD. The CDR3 spans 16 residues. CDR3 amino acids: CAISESLVATQETQYF. In DNA, the CDR3 is TGTGCCATCAGTGAGTCGTTGGTAGCAACCCAAGAGACCCAGTACTTC.

The chain has TRBV5-5 and TRBJ1-5, with 10 bases aligning to TRBD1. Germline-derived CDR1 and CDR2 are SGHKS and YYEKEE (reference sequence). The junction had 5 bases not matched to a gene; V was cut back by 0 bases and J by 2 bases. This CDR3 is 17 amino acids long. The CDR3 nucleotides read TGTGCCAGCAGCTTGGACGGTGGGACAGGGGGCAATCAGCCCCAGCATTTT. As protein: CASSLDGGTGGNQPQHF.

The chain carries TRBV6-5 and TRBJ2-6; no clear D gene. V was clipped by 6 bases and J by 0 bases, with 9 bases between them. CDR3 length: 15 residues. Per the germline V gene, CDR1 is MNHEY and CDR2 is SVGAGI. The CDR3 DNA is TGTGCCAGCAGCCGCGGATACTCTGGGGCCAACGTCCTGACTTTC. As protein: CASSRGYSGANVLTF.

V usage is TRBV5-1 and J usage is TRBJ1-2; 10 positions match TRBD1. The junction had 7 bases not matched to a gene; V was cut back by 0 bases and J by 2 bases. The CDR3 totals 17 residues. Germline CDR1 and CDR2: SGHRS and YFSETQ. CDR3 DNA sequence: TGCGCCAGCAGCTTGGCGGTGGCGGGACAGGGGAACTATGGCTACACCTTC. It codes for CASSLAVAGQGNYGYTF.

The J gene is TRBJ1-5, the V gene TRBV19; tentatively, D is TRBD1 (6 bases). The CDR3 has 17 amino acids. Trimming removed 1 base from V and 0 bases from J, with 13 bases in between. Germline CDR1 and CDR2: LNHDA and SQIVND (reference sequence). CDR3 DNA: TGTGCCAGTAGTATAGTAGGGGACATCGTTAGCAATCAGCCCCAGCATTTT. As protein: CASSIVGDIVSNQPQHF.

This rearrangement joins TRBV6-5 to TRBJ1-6; the match to TRBD1 covers 8 bases. The length of the CDR3 is 14 residues. CDR1 and CDR2 (germline): MNHEY, SVGAGI. V trimming: 2 bases; J trimming: 10 bases; junction bases outside the gene matches: 4. This chain's CDR3 is CASSYGQGVSPLHF. CDR3 in DNA: TGTGCCAGCAGTTACGGACAGGGCGTCTCACCCCTCCACTTT.

This clone was counted a single time. V and J are TRBV11-2 and TRBJ1-5; 9 nucleotides agree with TRBD1. V shed 1 base, J shed 5 bases, and the junction held 6 bases outside the gene matches. This CDR3 spans 16 amino acids. Germline CDR1 SGHAT, CDR2 FQNNGV. CDR3 protein: CASSLGGTGLDQPQHF. CDR3 DNA sequence: TGTGCCAGCAGCTTAGGAGGGACAGGGTTAGATCAGCCCCAGCATTTT.

The chain uses TRBV5-1 and TRBJ2-7, with D possibly matching TRBD1 (6 bases). Trimming took off 0 bases at V and 3 bases at J, with 13 bases between the two ends. CDR3 length: 15 amino acids. Germline lookup yields CDR1 SGHRS and CDR2 YFSETQ. CDR3 residues: CASSLGSTGLYEQYF. In DNA form, the CDR3 reads TGCGCCAGCAGCTTGGGTTCGACAGGCCTCTACGAGCAGTACTTC.

The J gene is TRBJ2-7, the V gene TRBV3-1 (or the pseudogene TRBV3-2); weak D call: TRBD2 (6 bases). The V and J ends lost 5 bases and 2 bases respectively, with 16 bases between them. The CDR3 runs 15 residues. The V gene's germline CDR1 is LGHDT and CDR2 YNNKEL (reference sequence). Here the CDR3 DNA reads TGTGCCAGCAGCTTAGACCTTGGCGGGACCTACGAGCAGTACTTC. It encodes CASSLDLGGTYEQYF.